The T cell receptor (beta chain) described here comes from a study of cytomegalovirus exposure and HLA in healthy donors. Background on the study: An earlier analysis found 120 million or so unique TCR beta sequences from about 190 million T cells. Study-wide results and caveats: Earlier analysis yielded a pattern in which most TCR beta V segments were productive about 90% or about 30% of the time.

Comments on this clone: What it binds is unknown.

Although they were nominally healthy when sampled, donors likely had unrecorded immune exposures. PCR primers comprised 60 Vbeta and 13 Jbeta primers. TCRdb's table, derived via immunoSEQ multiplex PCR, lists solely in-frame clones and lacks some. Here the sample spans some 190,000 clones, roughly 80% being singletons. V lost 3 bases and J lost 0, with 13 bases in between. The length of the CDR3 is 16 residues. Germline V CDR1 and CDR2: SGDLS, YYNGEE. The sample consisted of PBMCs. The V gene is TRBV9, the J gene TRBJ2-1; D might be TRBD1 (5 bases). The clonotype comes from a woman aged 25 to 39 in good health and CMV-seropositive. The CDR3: CASSAYGQGSYNEQFF. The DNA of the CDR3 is TGTGCCAGCAGCGCGTACGGGCAGGGCTCCTACAATGAGCAGTTCTTC.